These 10 T cell receptor beta chains were sequenced from one sample in a study of cytomegalovirus exposure and HLA in healthy donors. Primers included in the PCR were 60 Vbeta and 13 Jbeta primers. The method was immunoSEQ multiplex PCR; TCRdb's version includes in-frame clones alone and lacks a portion of them. This table holds roughly 160,000 clones, roughly 77% found once. Sequencing was carried out using PBMCs. These TCRs come from a woman between 35 and 50 years old in good health and CMV-seropositive.

The chain employs TRBV7-6 and TRBJ1-3; TRBD1 aligns across 8 bases. V lost 5 bases and J lost 1; bases outside the gene matches: 13. The germline V gene encodes CDR1 SGHVS and CDR2 FNYEAQ. This CDR3 comprises 18 residues. CDR3 sequence reads: CASSPRQGARISGNTIYF. Written as DNA, the CDR3 is TGTGCCAGCAGCCCACGCCAGGGGGCGCGGATTTCTGGAAACACCATATATTTT. Full variable domain (remainder filled in from reference TRBV7-6 and TRBJ1-3): GAGVSQSPRYKVTKRGQDVALRCDPISGHVSLYWYRQALGQGPEFLTYFNYEAQQDKSGLPNDRFSAERPEGSISTLTIQRTEQRDSAMYRCASSPRQGARISGNTIYFGEGSWLTVV.

The chain combines TRBV7-9 with TRBJ2-1; D may be TRBD2 (5 bases). The V end lost 0 bases, the J end lost 2 bases, and 5 bases lay between the germline ends. The CDR3 covers 14 residues. Germline V gene sequence: CDR1 SEHNR, CDR2 FQNEAQ (reference sequence). The CDR3 region is CASSLAGAYNEQFF. In nucleotides, the CDR3 is TGTGCCAGCAGCTTAGCGGGAGCCTACAATGAGCAGTTCTTC. The full variable domain, its missing parts supplied by reference TRBV7-9 and TRBJ2-1, is DTGVSQNPRHKITKRGQNVTFRCDPISEHNRLYWYRQTLGQGPEFLTYFQNEAQLEKSRLLSDRFSAERPKGSFSTLEIQRTEQGDSAMYLCASSLAGAYNEQFFGPGTRLTVL.

The chain employs TRBV28 and TRBJ2-2; 7 nucleotides align to TRBD1. V lost 3 bases to trimming and J lost 2 bases; unmatched junction nucleotides: 3. This CDR3 contains 15 residues. Germline loops: CDR1 MDHEN, CDR2 SYDVKM. The CDR3 DNA follows: TGTGCCAGCAGTTTGTGGGACAGCAACACCGGGGAGCTGTTTTTT. Its translation is CASSLWDSNTGELFF.

The V gene is TRBV7-2, the J gene TRBJ2-5, with D maybe TRBD1 (6 bases). V dropped 5 bases and J dropped 5 bases, with 12 bases sitting between them. The CDR3 has 13 amino acids. Germline CDR1 reads SGHTA; CDR2 reads FQGNSA. DNA of the CDR3: TGTGCCAGCAGCCTAGGACAGAGGGAGACCCAGTACTTC. It specifies CASSLGQRETQYF.

V is TRBV5-1 and J is TRBJ1-3, with TRBD1 matching over 8 bases. V lost 5 bases to trimming and J lost 4 bases; unmatched junction nucleotides: 5. Germline assignment: CDR1 SGHRS and CDR2 YFSETQ. The CDR3 contains 14 residues. The CDR3 region is CASRPDRAGNTIYF. In DNA, the CDR3 is TGCGCCAGCAGACCGGACAGGGCCGGAAACACCATATATTTT. Full variable domain (rest looked up from reference TRBV5-1 and TRBJ1-3): KAGVTQTPRYLIKTRGQQVTLSCSPISGHRSVSWYQQTPGQGLQFLFEYFSETQRNKGNFPGRFSGRQFSNSRSEMNVSTLELGDSALYLCASRPDRAGNTIYFGEGSWLTVV.

The V gene is TRBV10-3, the J gene TRBJ2-7; possibly TRBD2 for D (7 bases). Germline values: CDR1 ENHRY, CDR2 SYGVKD. V was shortened by 0 bases and J by 6 bases, with 15 bases between the two germline ends. The CDR3 sequence is 15 residues long. The CDR3, as DNA: TGTGCCATCAGTGAGTCGGCGACGGGGGGCGCCGAGCAGTACTTC. Amino acids: CAISESATGGAEQYF.

V and J are TRBV18 and TRBJ2-3, with TRBD2 identical over 7 bases. Losses at the gene ends were 0 bases for V and 4 bases for J; bases not matched to a gene: 4. The length of the CDR3 is 15 residues. Germline assignment: CDR1 KGHSH and CDR2 LQKENI. The CDR3 coding sequence is TGTGCCAGCTCACCACCCCCGGGAGGAGCAGATACGCAGTATTTT. This sequence encodes CASSPPPGGADTQYF.

This sequence joins TRBV10-1 and TRBJ1-5, with D perhaps TRBD1 (6 bases). Trimming pared 7 bases from V and 4 bases from J, leaving 11 bases between. The CDR3 covers 13 residues. Germline V gene data show CDR1 as WNHNN and CDR2 as SYGVQD (reference sequence). CDR3 loop: CASTGQLNQPQHF. The CDR3 coding sequence is TGCGCCAGCACCGGACAGTTAAATCAGCCCCAGCATTTT.

This clone appeared a single time. Other DNA variants within this sample encode the same CDR3. The chain joins TRBV27 to TRBJ2-3, with D possibly matching TRBD1 (6 bases). CDR1 MNHEY and CDR2 SMNVEV come from the germline V gene (reference sequence). This CDR3 region has 14 residues. Trimming took off 3 bases at V and 1 base at J, with 8 bases between the two ends. CDR3 in amino acids: CASSLDRGTDTQYF. CDR3 bases: TGTGCCAGCAGTTTGGACAGAGGCACAGATACGCAGTATTTT.

The chain carries TRBV10-2 and TRBJ2-4; maybe TRBD1 (5 bases). CDR3 size: 15 residues. CDR1 WSHSY and CDR2 SAAADI come from the germline V gene. With 3 bases removed from V and 3 bases from J, the gap between germline ends came to 12 bases. The CDR3 region is CASSDPREGKNIQYF. In nucleotides, the CDR3 is TGCGCCAGCAGTGACCCCAGGGAAGGCAAAAACATTCAGTACTTC.